The clone carrying this T cell receptor beta chain was seen a few times. No antigen is known for it. The junction differs from germline at one of its ends, possibly a read error. This CDR3 has 13 residues. CDR1 SGHVT and CDR2 SQSDAQ come from the germline V gene. This sample stems from a study of T cells in Graves' hyperthyroidism and ophthalmopathy. The overall study: The blood sample was taken at first diagnosis, before treatment began. The study's findings and limits: Most thyroid clonotypes expanded above 0.001 appeared in blood too. Ophthalmopathy prediction by the model preceded onset by a median roughly 6.3 months.

The source material, RNA transcripts, was used to amplify TCR beta CDR3 regions. First-round RT-PCR targeting the TCR CDR3 was performed with the HTBI primer set. A single record per CDR3 protein comes from TCRdb applying MiXCR to the multiplex PCR reads. The sample has hundreds of thousands of distinct CDR3 sequences, approximately 13% seen once. This chain uses TRBV7-4 with TRBJ2-1; 7 bases line up with TRBD2. Source material: blood. The TCR comes from a woman between 18 and 30 years old with Graves' hyperthyroidism. The CDR3: CASSLRLAQERFF. DNA for the CDR3: TGTGCCAGCAGCCTCAGACTAGCTCAGGAGCGGTTCTTC. Combining the CDR3 with reference TRBV7-4 and TRBJ2-1 gives the whole variable domain GAGVSQSPRYKVAKRGRDVALRCDSISGHVTLYWYRQTLGQGSEVLTYSQSDAQRDKSGRPSGRFSAERPERSVSTLKIQRTEQGDSAVYLCASSLRLAQERFFGPGTRLTVL.